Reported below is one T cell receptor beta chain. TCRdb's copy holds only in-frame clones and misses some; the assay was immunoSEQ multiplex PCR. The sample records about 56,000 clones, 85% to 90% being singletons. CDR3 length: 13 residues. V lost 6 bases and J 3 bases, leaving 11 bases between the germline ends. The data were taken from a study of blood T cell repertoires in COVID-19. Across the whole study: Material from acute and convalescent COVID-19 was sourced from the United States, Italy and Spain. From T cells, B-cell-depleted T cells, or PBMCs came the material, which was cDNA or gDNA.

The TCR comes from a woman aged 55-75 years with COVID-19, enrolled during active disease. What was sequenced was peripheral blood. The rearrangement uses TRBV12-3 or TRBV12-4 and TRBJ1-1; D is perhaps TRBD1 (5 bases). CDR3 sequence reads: CASRGGDYTEAFF. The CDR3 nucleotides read TGTGCCAGCAGGGGGGGGGATTACACTGAAGCTTTCTTT.